Described below is a single TCR beta chain sequence and its context. Its antigen is as yet unknown. TCRdb reprocessed the 5' RACE reads and stores each CDR3 protein as one record, lacking DNA. This table lists a few hundred thousand distinct CDR3 sequences. The germline gives CDR1 MGHRA, CDR2 YSYEKL. The CDR3 covers 14 residues. The entry originates in a study of T cells expressing NK-cell markers. General study results and limits: Unclear, still, was the HCMV specificity of the expanded NKG2C+ T cell clones.

The chain carries TRBV4-1 and TRBJ1-1; TCRdb's D call of TRBD1 is untestable without DNA. This receptor was taken from a man younger than 30 in good health. Source material: blood T cells: a sorted CD56 or NKG2C T cell subset, CD4+ or CD8+ T cells, or bulk PBMC T cells (not recorded which). The CDR3 protein is CASSLGTSNTEAFF.